This T cell receptor beta chain is from a study of cytotoxic CD8 clonotypes in ibrutinib-treated CLL. Method: immunoSEQ multiplex PCR; TCRdb's copy keeps in-frame clones and lacks some. The sample records about 160,000 clones, about four fifths being singletons. Trimming left V 3 bases short and J 6 bases short, with 9 bases between. Germline V gene sequence: CDR1 PRHDT, CDR2 FYEKMQ (reference sequence). This CDR3 contains 13 residues. The sequence came from a human donor with chronic lymphocytic leukemia. Here the sequenced sample was PBMCs, taken after 24 months of ibrutinib treatment. The rearrangement uses TRBV13 and TRBJ2-4; weak D call: TRBD1 (6 bases). CDR3 sequence: CASSLGRGNIQYF. In DNA form, the CDR3 reads TGTGCCAGCAGCTTGGGCAGGGGAAACATTCAGTACTTC. Filled out from reference TRBV13 and TRBJ2-4, the complete variable domain reads AAGVIQSPRHLIKEKRETATLKCYPIPRHDTVYWYQQGPGQDPQFLISFYEKMQSDKGSIPDRFSAQQFSDYHSELNMSSLELGDSALYFCASSLGRGNIQYFGAGTRLSVL.